Each of the 11 T cell receptor beta chains below was sequenced from the same sample in a study of shared clonotypes between healthy human individuals. Profiled with immunoSEQ multiplex PCR; TCRdb holds only in-frame clones, not every one. The profile shows about 510,000 clones, about 79% of them singletons. The sequenced sample was PBMCs. The origin of the receptors is a woman aged 40 to 50 in good health. Some clones in this sample may be carry-over from other donors' samples.

This chain joins TRBV5-1 and TRBJ2-7; D is undetermined. V lost 1 base, J lost 4 bases, and 9 bases lay in between. Germline V gene lookup returns CDR1 SGHRS and CDR2 YFSETQ. CDR3 size: 13 residues. The CDR3 DNA reads TGCGCCAGCAGCTTGCGGAGTGGGTACGAGCAGTACTTC. This sequence encodes CASSLRSGYEQYF.

The chain carries TRBV14 and TRBJ1-2, with D maybe TRBD1 (6 bases). V gave up 1 base and J gave up 2 bases, with 11 bases separating them. The CDR3 totals 15 residues. Germline CDR1 SGHDN, CDR2 FVKESK. The CDR3 reads CASSQVQGWNYGYTF. In nucleotides, the CDR3 is TGTGCCAGCAGCCAAGTTCAGGGGTGGAACTATGGCTACACCTTC.

Of note for this clone: Other nucleotide sequences in the sample specify the same CDR3. This chain connects TRBV27 to TRBJ1-4; 7 nucleotides match TRBD1. V lost 0 bases and J lost 3; bases outside the gene matches: 1. The V gene's germline CDR1 is MNHEY and CDR2 SMNVEV (reference sequence). The CDR3 has 15 amino acids. DNA for the CDR3: TGTGCCAGCAGTTTATCCGGACAGGCTAATGAAAAACTGTTTTTT. Its translation is CASSLSGQANEKLFF.

V gene TRBV7-9 combines with J gene TRBJ1-2, with D hard to call. V dropped 7 bases and J dropped 8 bases, with 17 bases sitting between them. The CDR3 is 13 residues long. Per germline, CDR1 SEHNR and CDR2 FQNEAQ (reference sequence). The CDR3: CASNRGSPGGYTF. CDR3 nucleotide sequence: TGTGCCAGCAACCGGGGTAGCCCGGGGGGCTACACCTTC.

V usage is TRBV2 and J usage is TRBJ2-1; tentative D call: TRBD1 (6 bases). The germline V and J ends were trimmed by 8 bases and 9 bases, with 11 bases remaining between them. CDR1 SNHLY and CDR2 FYNNEI come from the germline V gene. This CDR3 is 11 amino acids long. The CDR3 sequence is CASELGGEQFF. DNA for the CDR3: TGTGCCAGCGAACTAGGGGGTGAGCAGTTCTTC. The variable domain in full, with the rest retrieved from reference TRBV2 and TRBJ2-1, is EPEVTQTPSHQVTQMGQEVILRCVPISNHLYFYWYRQILGQKVEFLVSFYNNEISEKSEIFDDQFSVERPDGSNFTLKIRSTKLEDSAMYFCASELGGEQFFGPGTRLTVL.

This clone has just one count. The gene calls are TRBV19 and TRBJ2-5; 9 nucleotides agree with TRBD1. Unmatched junction bases numbered 15, after V lost 3 bases and J lost 4 bases. The CDR3 loop spans 18 amino acids. Germline values: CDR1 LNHDA, CDR2 SQIVND (reference sequence). This CDR3 is CASSIRPGDRVLVETQYF. The CDR3 coding sequence is TGTGCCAGTAGTATCCGGCCCGGGGACAGGGTTTTGGTAGAGACCCAGTACTTC.

A word on this clone: Other DNA sequences in this sample translate to the same CDR3. This chain connects TRBV27 to TRBJ2-7; D may be TRBD2 (5 bases). This CDR3 region has 12 residues. Germline V gene sequence: CDR1 MNHEY, CDR2 SMNVEV (reference sequence). V was pared by 6 bases and J by 0 bases, with 6 bases between. The CDR3 loop reads CASRGSSYEQYF. The CDR3 DNA reads as TGTGCCAGCAGGGGGAGCTCCTACGAGCAGTACTTC.

The rearrangement links TRBV28 to TRBJ2-3; D unclear. Germline CDR1 MDHEN, CDR2 SYDVKM. V lost 6 bases and J lost 3, with 13 bases in between. The CDR3 length is 14 residues. The CDR3 loop is CASRLPSATDTQYF. CDR3 coding DNA: TGTGCCAGCAGGCTGCCATCCGCTACAGATACGCAGTATTTT.

The V and J genes are TRBV7-2 and TRBJ1-2; D unresolved. The CDR3 runs to 13 residues. The germline gives CDR1 SGHTA, CDR2 FQGNSA. Deletions cut 5 bases from V and 4 bases from J, with 11 bases between. As DNA, the CDR3 is TGTGCCAGCAGCGCCGGACTGGGCTATGGCTACACCTTC. Its translation is CASSAGLGYGYTF.

The V and J genes are TRBV11-2 and TRBJ2-5; 7 positions agree with TRBD2. This CDR3 spans 14 amino acids. The germline V gene has CDR1 SGHAT and CDR2 FQNNGV. Trimming cost V 1 base and J 3 bases; bases outside gene matches: 2. The CDR3: CASSLGAGEETQYF. In DNA, the CDR3 is TGTGCCAGCAGCTTAGGGGCGGGAGAAGAGACCCAGTACTTC.

This sequence joins TRBV10-3 and TRBJ2-3; no definite D call. The CDR3 totals 15 residues. V gave up 2 bases and J gave up 0 bases, with 9 bases separating them. Germline V CDR1 and CDR2: ENHRY, SYGVKD. Written as DNA, the CDR3 is TGTGCCATCAGTGAGCCGACACTTAGCACAGATACGCAGTATTTT. It specifies CAISEPTLSTDTQYF.